This is a list of T cell receptor beta chains from one sample in a study of glioma-infiltrating T cells after dendritic cell vaccination. The table came from immunoSEQ multiplex PCR; TCRdb's copy has only in-frame clones and leaves some out. The sample records more than 95,000 clones, around 80% being singletons. The sample in question was blood, obtained after dendritic cell vaccination. These receptors all stem from a human donor with glioblastoma. Both conserved end residues are part of each CDR3. D genes are given only for firm matches. Only part of the rows carry a size: once, few, many, or a class if the clone is expanded.

D gene	CDR3 length	V gene	J gene	clone size	CDR3 DNA	CDR3 protein
TRBD1	16	TRBV28	TRBJ2-7	-	TGTGCCAGCAGTTTCGTTGGACAGGTGGTCGTCTACGAGCAGTACTTC	CASSFVGQVVVYEQYF
-	14	TRBV5-6	TRBJ1-6	-	TGTGCCAGCAGCTTCGGGATTCAGAATTCACCCCTCCACTTT	CASSFGIQNSPLHF
-	13	TRBV6-5	TRBJ1-2	-	TGTGCCAGCACCACGGGGGGAAACTATGGCTACACCTTC	CASTTGGNYGYTF
-	17	TRBV6-1	TRBJ1-2	few	TGTGCCAGCAGTGAAGCGCTGGGGGCAGGGTCCGGGAAGGGCTACACCTTC	CASSEALGAGSGKGYTF
TRBD2	15	TRBV2	TRBJ2-5	-	TGTGCCAGCAGTGTATTGACTAGCGCGGGGGAGACCCAGTACTTC	CASSVLTSAGETQYF
TRBD2	15	TRBV2	TRBJ2-3	-	TGTGCCAGCAGCCCCGGACTAGCGGGGGGGCATACGCAGTATTTT	CASSPGLAGGHTQYF
TRBD1	16	TRBV6-6	TRBJ2-7	-	TGTGCCAGCAGTGCCGGAACCGGGACAGCACGCGACGAGCAGTACTTC	CASSAGTGTARDEQYF
-	15	TRBV6-8	TRBJ1-2	-	TGTGCCATACGCGCCCAGGGACGGGGAGGGGACGGCTACACCTTC	CAIRAQGRGGDGYTF
-	14	TRBV19	TRBJ1-2	-	TGTGCCAGTAGCCAAACCGGGAGCAGCTATGGCTACACCTTC	CASSQTGSSYGYTF
-	11	TRBV11-2	TRBJ2-5	-	TGTGCCAGCAGCTTCGAAGAGACCCAGTACTTC	CASSFEETQYF
-	13	TRBV7-9	TRBJ1-1	-	TGTGCCAGCAGCTTAAGCAGGGACACTGAAGCTTTCTTT	CASSLSRDTEAFF
TRBD1	16	TRBV10-2	TRBJ1-1	-	TGCGCCAGCAGTCCGGGACAGGGGGCGACGGACACTGAAGCTTTCTTT	CASSPGQGATDTEAFF
-	15	TRBV19	TRBJ1-5	-	TGTGCCAGTAGTATGGGTAGGGGTTCGTATCAGCCCCAGCATTTT	CASSMGRGSYQPQHF
-	17	TRBV18	TRBJ2-2	-	TGTGCCAGCTCACCTCTCACGCCCATCCCAGACACCGGGGAGCTGTTTTTT	CASSPLTPIPDTGELFF
TRBD1	15	TRBV9	TRBJ1-2	-	TGTGCCAGCAGCGTAGACCCGGGACAGCCCTATGGCTACACCTTC	CASSVDPGQPYGYTF
TRBD2	14	TRBV29-1	TRBJ2-3	-	TGCAGCGTTTCGGGACTAGCGGGGGCAGATACGCAGTATTTT	CSVSGLAGADTQYF
-	13	TRBV25-1	TRBJ2-7	-	TGTGCCAGCAGTACAGCCCACTCATACGAGCAGTACTTC	CASSTAHSYEQYF
-	14	TRBV6-5	TRBJ1-1	-	TGTGCCAGCAGTTACCTGATATCGGACACTGAAGCTTTCTTT	CASSYLISDTEAFF
-	14	TRBV2	TRBJ2-7	-	TGTGCCAGCAGGGCGGCGGGATGGTCCTACGAGCAGTACTTC	CASRAAGWSYEQYF
-	14	TRBV6-5	TRBJ1-2	-	TGTGCCAGCAGTTACTCGAGGGATGCGGATGGCTACACCTTC	CASSYSRDADGYTF
-	12	TRBV30	TRBJ1-2	-	TGTGCCTGGAGTCTCCTCAACTATGGCTACACCTTC	CAWSLLNYGYTF
TRBD1	14	TRBV10-3	TRBJ2-7	-	TGTGCCATCAGTGGCGGGACAGGGCATTTTGAGCAGTACTTC	CAISGGTGHFEQYF
-	11	TRBV5-4	TRBJ2-5	-	TGTGCCAGCAGGGCTGAAGAGACCCAGTACTTC	CASRAEETQYF
TRBD2	14	TRBV5-1	TRBJ2-7	-	TGCGCCAGCAGCCCCGGGACTAGCGGCTACGAGCAGTACTTC	CASSPGTSGYEQYF
-	13	TRBV25-1	TRBJ2-7	few	TGTGCCAGCGGAAGACAGGCAGCCTACGAGCAGTACTTC	CASGRQAAYEQYF
-	14	TRBV2	TRBJ2-3	-	TGTGCCAGCCGGGAGCGGTCGTCCACAGATACGCAGTATTTT	CASRERSSTDTQYF
-	15	TRBV5-1	TRBJ2-2	-	TGCGCCAGCAGCCGGGACTCATTAGGCACCGGGGAGCTGTTTTTT	CASSRDSLGTGELFF
-	16	TRBV19	TRBJ1-5	few	TGTGCCAGTAGTATAGATGCCGGGTTGAACAATCAGCCCCAGCATTTT	CASSIDAGLNNQPQHF
TRBD2	21	TRBV9	TRBJ2-2	-	TGTGCCAGCAGCGCCAATTCCCCGGGACTAGCGGCTAATAAGAACACCGGGGAGCTGTTTTTT	CASSANSPGLAANKNTGELFF